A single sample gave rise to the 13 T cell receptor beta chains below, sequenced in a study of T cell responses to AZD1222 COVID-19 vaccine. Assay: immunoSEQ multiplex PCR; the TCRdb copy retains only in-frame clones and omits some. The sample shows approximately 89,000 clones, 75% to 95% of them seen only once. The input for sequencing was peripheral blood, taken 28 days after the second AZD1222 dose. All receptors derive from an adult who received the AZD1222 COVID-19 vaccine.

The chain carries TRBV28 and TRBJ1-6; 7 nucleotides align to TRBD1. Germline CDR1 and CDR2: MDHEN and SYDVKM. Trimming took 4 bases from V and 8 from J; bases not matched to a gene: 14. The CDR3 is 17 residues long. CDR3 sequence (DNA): TGTGCCAGCAGTTCCTGGACAGGACCACGTGGGGATTCACCCCTCCACTTT. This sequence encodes CASSSWTGPRGDSPLHF.

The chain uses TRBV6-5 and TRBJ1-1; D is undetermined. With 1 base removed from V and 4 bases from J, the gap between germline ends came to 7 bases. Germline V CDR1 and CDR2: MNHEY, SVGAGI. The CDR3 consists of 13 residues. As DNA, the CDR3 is TGTGCCAGCAGTTACTTAGGGAGCACTGAAGCTTTCTTT. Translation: CASSYLGSTEAFF.

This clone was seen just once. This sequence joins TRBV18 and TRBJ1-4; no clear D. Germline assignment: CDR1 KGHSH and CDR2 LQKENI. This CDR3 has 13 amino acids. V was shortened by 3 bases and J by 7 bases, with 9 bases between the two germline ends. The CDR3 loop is CASSPAASEKLFF. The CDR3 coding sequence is TGTGCCAGCTCACCGGCAGCCTCTGAAAAACTGTTTTTT.

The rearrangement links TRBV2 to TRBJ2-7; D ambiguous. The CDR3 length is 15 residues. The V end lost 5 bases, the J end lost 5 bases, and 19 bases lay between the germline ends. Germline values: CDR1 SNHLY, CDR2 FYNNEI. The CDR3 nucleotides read TGTGCCAGCAGTCCTCGGACCAGTCAGAGGAACGAGCAGTACTTC. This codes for CASSPRTSQRNEQYF.

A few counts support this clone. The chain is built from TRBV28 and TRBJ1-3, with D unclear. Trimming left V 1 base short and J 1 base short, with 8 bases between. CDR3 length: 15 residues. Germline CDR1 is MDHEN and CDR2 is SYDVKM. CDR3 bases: TGTGCCAGCAGTTTATACCAGTCTTCTGGAAACACCATATATTTT. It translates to CASSLYQSSGNTIYF.

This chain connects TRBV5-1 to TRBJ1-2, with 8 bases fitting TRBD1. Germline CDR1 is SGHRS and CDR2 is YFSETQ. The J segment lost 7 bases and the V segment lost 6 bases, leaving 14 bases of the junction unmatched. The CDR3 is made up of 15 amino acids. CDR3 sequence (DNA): TGCGCCAGCACCCTGGCCCCAGGGGGCCTGTTTGGCTACACCTTC. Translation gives CASTLAPGGLFGYTF.

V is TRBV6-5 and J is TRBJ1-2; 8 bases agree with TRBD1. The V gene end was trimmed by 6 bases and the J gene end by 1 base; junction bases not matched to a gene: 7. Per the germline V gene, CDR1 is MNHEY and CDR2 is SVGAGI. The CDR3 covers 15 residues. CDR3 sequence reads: CASRGDGQGNYGYTF. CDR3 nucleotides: TGTGCCAGCAGGGGAGACGGACAGGGTAACTATGGCTACACCTTC.

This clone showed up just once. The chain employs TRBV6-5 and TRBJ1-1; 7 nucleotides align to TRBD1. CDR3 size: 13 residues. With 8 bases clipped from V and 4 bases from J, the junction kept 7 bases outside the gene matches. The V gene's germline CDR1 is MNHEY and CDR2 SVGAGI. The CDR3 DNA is TGTGCCAGCCTAGACAGGGCGGTCACTGAAGCTTTCTTT. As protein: CASLDRAVTEAFF.

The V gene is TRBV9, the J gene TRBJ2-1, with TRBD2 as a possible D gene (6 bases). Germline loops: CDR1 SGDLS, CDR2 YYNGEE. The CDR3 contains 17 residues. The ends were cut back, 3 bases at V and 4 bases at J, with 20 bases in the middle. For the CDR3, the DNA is TGTGCCAGCAGCGCCCCCCCTGGGCGGGGTAAATACAATGAGCAGTTCTTC. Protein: CASSAPPGRGKYNEQFF.

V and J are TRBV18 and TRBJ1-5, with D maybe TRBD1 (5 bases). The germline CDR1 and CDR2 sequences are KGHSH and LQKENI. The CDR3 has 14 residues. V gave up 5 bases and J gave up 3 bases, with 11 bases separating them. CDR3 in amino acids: CASSTTGDNQPQHF. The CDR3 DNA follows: TGTGCCAGCTCAACAACAGGAGACAATCAGCCCCAGCATTTT. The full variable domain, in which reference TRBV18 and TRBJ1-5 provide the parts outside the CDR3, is NAGVMQNPRHLVRRRGQEARLRCSPMKGHSHVYWYRQLPEEGLKFMVYLQKENIIDESGMPKERFSAEFPKEGPSILRIQQVVRGDSAAYFCASSTTGDNQPQHFGDGTRLSIL.

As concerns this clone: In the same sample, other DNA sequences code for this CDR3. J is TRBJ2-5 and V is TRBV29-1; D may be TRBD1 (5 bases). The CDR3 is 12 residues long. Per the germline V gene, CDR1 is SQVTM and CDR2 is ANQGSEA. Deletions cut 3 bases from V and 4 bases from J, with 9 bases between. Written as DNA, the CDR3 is TGCAGCGTTGAGTTAGGGGTAGAGACCCAGTACTTC. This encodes CSVELGVETQYF.

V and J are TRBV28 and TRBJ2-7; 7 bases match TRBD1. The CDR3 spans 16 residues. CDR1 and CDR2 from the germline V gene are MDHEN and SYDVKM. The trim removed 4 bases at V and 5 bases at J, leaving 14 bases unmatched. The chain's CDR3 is CASSSPSTGRRHEQYF. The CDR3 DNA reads TGTGCCAGCAGTTCCCCGTCGACAGGGCGTAGGCACGAGCAGTACTTC.

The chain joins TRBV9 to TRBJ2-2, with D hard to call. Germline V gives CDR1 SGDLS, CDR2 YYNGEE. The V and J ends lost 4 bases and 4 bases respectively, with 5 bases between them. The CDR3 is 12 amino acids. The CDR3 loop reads CASSSSTGELFF. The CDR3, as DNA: TGTGCCAGCAGCTCGTCCACCGGGGAGCTGTTTTTT.